The 25 T cell receptor beta chains below all came from one sample that was sequenced in a study of cytomegalovirus exposure and HLA in healthy donors. The PCR used 60 Vbeta and 13 Jbeta primers. Generated by immunoSEQ multiplex PCR, the TCRdb table keeps only in-frame clones and is missing some. This table has 160,000 or so clones, 82% appearing once. The source material was PBMCs. The receptors were gathered from a woman between 45 and 60 years old in good health and CMV-seronegative.

This clone showed up just a few times. The genes are TRBV6-4 and TRBJ2-1; 10 bases agree with TRBD1. The CDR3 length is 15 residues. J was trimmed by 3 bases and V by 5 bases; bases with no gene match: 4. From germline, CDR1 is MRHNA and CDR2 SNTAGT. CDR3 DNA sequence: TGTGCCAGCAGTATCGGGACAGGGGACTACAATGAGCAGTTCTTC. Translating gives CASSIGTGDYNEQFF.

The chain is built from TRBV19 and TRBJ2-7; TRBD1 aligns across 8 bases. Per the germline V gene, CDR1 is LNHDA and CDR2 is SQIVND (reference sequence). The CDR3 runs 15 residues. The junction had 10 bases not matched to a gene; V was cut back by 8 bases and J by 1 base. CDR3 sequence: CASGPRQGQSYEQYF. The DNA for the CDR3 is TGTGCCAGTGGCCCCAGACAGGGGCAATCCTACGAGCAGTACTTC.

This rearrangement joins TRBV4-3 to TRBJ2-3; TRBD2 aligns across 11 bases. Germline lookup yields CDR1 LGHNA and CDR2 YSLEER. The CDR3 runs to 17 residues. J lost 8 bases, V lost 1 base, and 11 bases had no gene match. This CDR3 is CASSQVWTSGSTGTQYF. In DNA, the CDR3 is TGCGCCAGCAGCCAAGTGTGGACTAGCGGGTCCACGGGTACGCAGTATTTT.

This chain uses TRBV5-4 with TRBJ2-3, with 13 bases that match TRBD2. V lost 3 bases and J lost 0; bases outside the gene matches: 7. CDR3 length: 18 residues. Germline V lookup: CDR1 SGHNT, CDR2 YYREEE (reference sequence). CDR3 in amino acids: CASSSGLAGEPSTDTQYF. The CDR3 DNA follows: TGTGCCAGCAGCTCCGGACTAGCGGGGGAGCCTAGCACAGATACGCAGTATTTT.

The chain links TRBV5-1 to TRBJ2-7; TRBD2 matches 9 bases. J lost 2 bases, V lost 2 bases, and 2 bases had no gene match. Per germline, CDR1 SGHRS and CDR2 YFSETQ. The CDR3 is made up of 14 amino acids. CDR3 residues: CASSFSGGTYEQYF. DNA of the CDR3: TGCGCCAGCAGCTTTAGCGGGGGCACCTACGAGCAGTACTTC.

The table lists this clone with a few counts. The chain employs TRBV4-1 and TRBJ2-1, with 9 bases aligning to TRBD2. The trim removed 1 base at V and 5 bases at J, leaving 12 bases unmatched. The CDR3 covers 18 residues. From germline, CDR1 is MGHRA and CDR2 YSYEKL. For the CDR3, the DNA is TGCGCCAGCAGCCAAGGGCTAGCGGGACCCCAAGCGGACAATGAGCAGTTCTTC. This translates into CASSQGLAGPQADNEQFF.

This rearrangement joins TRBV2 to TRBJ2-7; perhaps TRBD1 as D (6 bases). This CDR3 has 13 amino acids. V was pared by 6 bases and J by 6 bases, with 15 bases between. Germline-derived CDR1 and CDR2 are SNHLY and FYNNEI. CDR3: CASRVTGFGEQYF. The CDR3 bases are TGTGCCAGCAGGGTAACAGGGTTCGGCGAGCAGTACTTC.

In its sample, this clone was seen a few times. The V call is TRBV28, the J call TRBJ2-5; 7 nucleotides agree with TRBD2. In germline, CDR1 is MDHEN, CDR2 SYDVKM. V shed 2 bases and J 0 bases; nucleotides not matched to a gene: 6. This CDR3 contains 16 residues. Here the CDR3 DNA reads TGTGCCAGCAGTTTAGGGCCGGGGGGTGACCAAGAGACCCAGTACTTC. Translation: CASSLGPGGDQETQYF. Together with reference TRBV28 and TRBJ2-5, the CDR3 gives the full variable domain: DVKVTQSSRYLVKRTGEKVFLECVQDMDHENMFWYRQDPGLGLRLIYFSYDVKMKEKGDIPEGYSVSREKKERFSLILESASTNQTSMYLCASSLGPGGDQETQYFGPGTRLLVL.

The V and J genes are TRBV5-1 and TRBJ1-2; the D is unclear. The CDR3 is 13 amino acids. The V gene's germline CDR1 is SGHRS and CDR2 YFSETQ. Between the trimmed V and J ends, which lost 5 bases and 4 bases, there was a span of 12 bases. The CDR3 nucleotides read TGCGCCAGCAGGCGACAAAATACCTATGGCTACACCTTC. This gives the protein CASRRQNTYGYTF.

This chain joins TRBV9 and TRBJ1-2; TRBD1 is a possible D gene (6 bases). The CDR3 covers 14 residues. V lost 0 bases and J 7 bases, leaving 13 bases between the germline ends. Per germline, CDR1 SGDLS and CDR2 YYNGEE. The chain's CDR3 is CASSVGQGIVGYTF. CDR3 nucleotides: TGTGCCAGCAGCGTAGGGCAGGGGATTGTTGGCTACACCTTC.

The V gene is TRBV10-3, the J gene TRBJ2-5; weak D call: TRBD1 (5 bases). Germline lookup yields CDR1 ENHRY and CDR2 SYGVKD. Trimming removed 8 bases from V and 5 bases from J, with 18 bases in between. This CDR3 is 14 amino acids long. CDR3 DNA: TGTGCCATCGGGGCGACAGAGACCGGGGAGACCCAGTACTTC. Residues: CAIGATETGETQYF.

The CDR3 DNA is TGTGCCAGCAGTTTGGCTAGCGGGAGGTTTACCTACGAGCAGTACTTC. Translated: CASSLASGRFTYEQYF. This chain connects TRBV28 to TRBJ2-7; 11 bases are shared with TRBD2. Germline V gene lookup returns CDR1 MDHEN and CDR2 SYDVKM. This CDR3 has 16 residues. Trimming cost V 3 bases and J 2 bases; bases outside gene matches: 6.

The rearrangement joins TRBV10-3 to TRBJ2-2, with 11 bases that match TRBD2. The junction had 7 bases not matched to a gene; V was cut back by 6 bases and J by 1 base. The CDR3 is made up of 17 amino acids. CDR1 and CDR2 from the germline V gene are ENHRY and SYGVKD. CDR3 residues: CAISDLTSGGNTGELFF. The CDR3, as DNA: TGTGCCATCAGCGACCTCACTAGCGGGGGGAACACCGGGGAGCTGTTTTTT.

This chain joins TRBV7-2 and TRBJ2-5, with D tentatively TRBD2 (7 bases). With 5 bases removed from V and 4 bases from J, the gap between germline ends came to 20 bases. This CDR3 has 16 amino acids. Germline-derived CDR1 and CDR2 are SGHTA and FQGNSA. The CDR3 bases are TGTGCCAGCAGCCACCGACTAGGGGGGGGAGGAGAGACCCAGTACTTC. Its translation: CASSHRLGGGGETQYF.

The chain has TRBV4-1 and TRBJ2-7; D is perhaps TRBD2 (6 bases). The V gene lost 4 bases and the J gene lost 3 bases, with 16 bases spanning the gap. This CDR3 is 15 amino acids long. Germline CDR1 is MGHRA and CDR2 is YSYEKL. The CDR3: CASSPYGGSDYEQYF. CDR3 nucleotide sequence: TGCGCCAGCAGCCCGTACGGGGGAAGCGACTACGAGCAGTACTTC.

About this clone: A junction boundary mismatches the germline segment, possibly from a read error. Other nucleotide sequences in the sample specify the same CDR3. The chain combines TRBV28 with TRBJ2-7; the match to TRBD2 covers 9 bases. This CDR3 has 14 residues. In germline, CDR1 is MDHEN, CDR2 SYDVKM. For the CDR3, the DNA is TGTGCCAGCAGTTTAGGAGCGGGAGGTTACGAGCAGTATTTC. This gives the protein CASSLGAGGYEQYF.

Only a few counts were recorded for this clone. The rearrangement uses TRBV5-1 and TRBJ2-3; the match to TRBD2 covers 8 bases. V lost 3 bases and J lost 0; bases outside the gene matches: 3. The germline V gene encodes CDR1 SGHRS and CDR2 YFSETQ. There are 15 residues in the CDR3. The CDR3 region is CASSSLAVSTDTQYF. The CDR3 region has the DNA TGCGCCAGCAGCTCACTAGCGGTTAGCACAGATACGCAGTATTTT.

The rearrangement joins TRBV5-6 to TRBJ1-4; no firm D call. V was pared by 4 bases and J by 7 bases, with 20 bases between. This CDR3 is built from 16 residues. Germline V gene sequence: CDR1 SGHDT, CDR2 YYEEEE. The chain's CDR3 is CASSRFVRQASEKLFF. DNA of the CDR3: TGTGCCAGCAGCCGCTTCGTTAGGCAGGCGAGTGAAAAACTGTTTTTT.

The chain employs TRBV27 and TRBJ1-6; no definite D call. The CDR3 loop spans 16 amino acids. The V end lost 0 bases, the J end lost 6 bases, and 12 bases lay between the germline ends. Germline CDR1 MNHEY, CDR2 SMNVEV (reference sequence). The CDR3 sequence: CASSLSPGVANSPLHF. For the CDR3, the DNA is TGTGCCAGCAGTTTATCACCCGGGGTGGCTAATTCACCCCTCCACTTT.

The chain couples TRBV19 to TRBJ2-2; a weak D match, TRBD2 (6 bases). With 6 bases removed from V and 2 bases from J, the gap between germline ends came to 10 bases. This CDR3 has 14 residues. Germline loops: CDR1 LNHDA, CDR2 SQIVND (reference sequence). The DNA for the CDR3 is TGTGCCAGTAGGCGGGACGGCAACACCGGGGAGCTGTTTTTT. This sequence encodes CASRRDGNTGELFF.

The rearrangement uses TRBV2 and TRBJ2-1; D is perhaps TRBD2 (6 bases). The V gene lost 2 bases and the J gene lost 9 bases, with 14 bases spanning the gap. This CDR3 is built from 14 residues. The germline gives CDR1 SNHLY, CDR2 FYNNEI. CDR3 bases: TGTGCCAGCAGTGAACGGGGGAGTGGAGGTGAGCAGTTCTTC. It specifies CASSERGSGGEQFF.

The gene calls are TRBV6-1 and TRBJ2-2; TRBD2 is a possible D gene (5 bases). Trimming pared 2 bases from V and 4 bases from J, leaving 8 bases between. Germline CDR1 MNHNS, CDR2 SASEGT. The CDR3 runs 14 residues. CDR3 residues: CASSERRSTGELFF. DNA of the CDR3: TGTGCCAGCAGTGAAAGGAGGAGCACCGGGGAGCTGTTTTTT.

The chain carries TRBV2 and TRBJ2-3; D remains ambiguous. This CDR3 is 14 amino acids long. Trimming pared 4 bases from V and 3 bases from J, leaving 11 bases between. Germline V gene sequence: CDR1 SNHLY, CDR2 FYNNEI. CDR3 sequence reads: CASSGNGLTDTQYF. In DNA form, the CDR3 reads TGTGCCAGCAGTGGAAATGGGCTGACAGATACGCAGTATTTT.

This chain joins TRBV27 and TRBJ2-1; the D is unclear. The CDR3 runs to 16 residues. V was trimmed by 5 bases and J by 3 bases, leaving 17 bases between them. The germline V gene has CDR1 MNHEY and CDR2 SMNVEV (reference sequence). The DNA for the CDR3 is TGTGCCAGCAGTCCCTCCACTTCCTCCGTCTACAATGAGCAGTTCTTC. Translation: CASSPSTSSVYNEQFF.

The chain uses TRBV5-1 and TRBJ2-5, with D possibly matching TRBD2 (6 bases). There are 13 residues in the CDR3. Germline CDR1 is SGHRS and CDR2 is YFSETQ. Trimming left V 2 bases short and J 5 bases short, with 10 bases between. CDR3 amino acids: CASSLTSTETQYF. CDR3 sequence (DNA): TGCGCCAGCAGCTTAACTAGCACGGAGACCCAGTACTTC.